A single sample gave rise to the 26 T cell receptor beta chains below, sequenced in a study of T cell responses to AZD1222 COVID-19 vaccine. The protocol was immunoSEQ multiplex PCR, while the TCRdb copy is restricted to in-frame clones and leaves out a portion. The sample lists over 100,000 clones; around 81% were seen once. The input for sequencing was peripheral blood, taken on day 0 of AZD1222 vaccination. These receptors were taken from an adult in good health.

The V and J genes are TRBV7-6 and TRBJ1-5, with D uncertain. The CDR3 loop spans 13 amino acids. Germline CDR1 is SGHVS and CDR2 is FNYEAQ. V was cut by 0 bases and J by 3 bases, with 3 bases left in between. As DNA, the CDR3 is TGTGCCAGCAGCTTAGCTTTCAATCAGCCCCAGCATTTT. It translates to CASSLAFNQPQHF.

This clone appeared a single time. This chain uses TRBV2 with TRBJ2-2, with 7 bases lining up with TRBD2. The CDR3 is 15 amino acids. V trimming: 5 bases; J trimming: 7 bases; junction bases outside the gene matches: 10. Germline V gene data show CDR1 as SNHLY and CDR2 as FYNNEI. CDR3 residues: CASSRAGEFGGELFF. The CDR3 bases are TGTGCCAGCAGTCGGGCGGGAGAATTTGGCGGGGAGCTGTTTTTT.

The J gene is TRBJ2-7, the V gene TRBV29-1; D may be TRBD1 (7 bases). Trimming cost V 7 bases and J 4 bases, with 17 bases left between them. Germline V gene data show CDR1 as SQVTM and CDR2 as ANQGSEA. The CDR3 covers 13 residues. The CDR3 nucleotides read TGCAGCGCTGGAGGGACAGCACTATACGAGCAGTACTTC. Translating it yields CSAGGTALYEQYF.

This clone was found a few times. This chain uses TRBV5-4 with TRBJ1-2, with 8 bases that match TRBD1. CDR1 and CDR2 (germline): SGHNT, YYREEE (reference sequence). This CDR3 spans 14 amino acids. V lost 2 bases to trimming and J lost 4 bases; unmatched junction nucleotides: 4. The CDR3 region is CASSFPDRVYGYTF. DNA for the CDR3: TGTGCCAGCAGCTTCCCGGACAGGGTCTATGGCTACACCTTC.

CDR3 loop: CASNFKGANSPLHF. In DNA form, the CDR3 reads TGTGCCAGCAATTTCAAGGGGGCGAATTCACCCCTCCACTTT. This chain connects TRBV6-5 to TRBJ1-6, with 7 bases aligning to TRBD1. With V trimmed by 7 bases and J by 7 bases, 7 bases remained unmatched. Germline V lookup: CDR1 MNHEY, CDR2 SVGAGI. The CDR3 loop spans 14 amino acids.

V and J are TRBV7-9 and TRBJ1-3; 12 positions match TRBD1. In germline, CDR1 is SEHNR, CDR2 FQNEAQ (reference sequence). The CDR3 has 15 amino acids. J lost 8 bases, V lost 4 bases, and 6 bases had no gene match. This CDR3 reads CASSSSGTGGDTIYF. DNA for the CDR3: TGTGCCAGCAGCTCGTCCGGGACAGGGGGCGACACCATATATTTT.

The J gene is TRBJ2-2, the V gene TRBV10-3; no clear D. The CDR3 has 13 amino acids. V lost 2 bases, J lost 8 bases, and 9 bases lay in between. Germline lookup yields CDR1 ENHRY and CDR2 SYGVKD. CDR3 sequence: CAISEASSGELFF. As DNA, the CDR3 is TGTGCCATCAGTGAGGCTAGTAGTGGGGAGCTGTTTTTT.

In its sample, this clone was seen a few times. The chain is built from TRBV7-9 and TRBJ2-5, with TRBD1 as a possible D gene (7 bases). Germline V gene sequence: CDR1 SEHNR, CDR2 FQNEAQ (reference sequence). This CDR3 has 14 amino acids. V lost 6 bases to trimming and J lost 1 base, with 12 bases between them. CDR3 residues: CASREGTVQETQYF. In DNA form, the CDR3 reads TGTGCCAGCAGGGAGGGGACAGTCCAAGAGACCCAGTACTTC. Filled out from reference TRBV7-9 and TRBJ2-5, the complete variable domain reads DTGVSQNPRHKITKRGQNVTFRCDPISEHNRLYWYRQTLGQGPEFLTYFQNEAQLEKSRLLSDRFSAERPKGSFSTLEIQRTEQGDSAMYLCASREGTVQETQYFGPGTRLLVL.

The chain has TRBV5-4 and TRBJ2-7; D may match TRBD1 or TRBD2 (6 bases each). The CDR3 has 13 amino acids. The germline V gene has CDR1 SGHNT and CDR2 YYREEE (reference sequence). Trimming shortened V by 2 bases and J by 10 bases, and 16 bases separated the two germline ends. The CDR3 is CASSFGGRGLQYF. As DNA, the CDR3 is TGTGCCAGCAGCTTTGGGGGGCGGGGTCTTCAGTACTTC.

This clone was observed a single time. The chain carries TRBV29-1 and TRBJ1-4; D remains unclear. This CDR3 region has 13 residues. Germline V CDR1 and CDR2: SQVTM, ANQGSEA. Trimming cost V 7 bases and J 8 bases, with 17 bases left between them. The CDR3 DNA follows: TGCAGCGCTAGAGTAGGACGGAAAGAAAAACTGTTTTTT. Encoded protein: CSARVGRKEKLFF. Full variable domain (remainder filled in from reference TRBV29-1 and TRBJ1-4): SAVISQKPSRDICQRGTSLTIQCQVDSQVTMMFWYRQQPGQSLTLIATANQGSEATYESGFVIDKFPISRPNLTFSTLTVSNMSPEDSSIYLCSARVGRKEKLFFGSGTQLSVL.

The chain recombines TRBV28 with TRBJ1-5; no clear D. The CDR3 totals 12 residues. CDR1 is MDHEN and CDR2 is SYDVKM in the germline V gene. Trimming took 3 bases from V and 7 from J, leaving 7 bases between them. CDR3: CASSFPRQPQHF. DNA of the CDR3: TGTGCCAGCAGTTTTCCAAGGCAGCCCCAGCATTTT.

The gene calls are TRBV29-1 and TRBJ1-2; unclear D gene. This CDR3 has 13 residues. V was trimmed by 4 bases and J by 4 bases, leaving 13 bases between them. Germline assignment: CDR1 SQVTM and CDR2 ANQGSEA. The CDR3 spells CSVVVGLGYGYTF. CDR3 sequence (DNA): TGCAGCGTTGTGGTAGGGCTCGGCTATGGCTACACCTTC.

This rearrangement joins TRBV24-1 to TRBJ1-1, with 9 bases lining up with TRBD1. Losses at the gene ends were 5 bases for V and 1 base for J; bases not matched to a gene: 10. The CDR3 runs 17 residues. CDR1 is KGHDR and CDR2 is SFDVKD in the germline V gene. In nucleotides, the CDR3 is TGTGCCACCAGTGGAGGGGTCGGGACAGGGACGAACACTGAAGCTTTCTTT. Its translation: CATSGGVGTGTNTEAFF.

The rearrangement links TRBV7-2 to TRBJ2-7, with D possibly TRBD2 on 7 matching bases. V lost 5 bases and J 3 bases, leaving 14 bases between the germline ends. The CDR3 has 14 amino acids. Per the germline V gene, CDR1 is SGHTA and CDR2 is FQGNSA. The CDR3 loop is CASSLGGAIYEQYF. CDR3 nucleotide sequence: TGTGCCAGCAGCCTTGGGGGGGCGATCTACGAGCAGTACTTC.

The V and J genes are TRBV9 and TRBJ1-2, with 10 bases identical to TRBD1. Germline CDR1 is SGDLS and CDR2 is YYNGEE. The CDR3 length is 16 residues. V lost 0 bases, J lost 5 bases, and 7 bases stayed unmatched. CDR3 region: CASSVGGTGDRYGYTF. DNA of the CDR3: TGTGCCAGCAGCGTAGGTGGGACAGGGGATAGATATGGCTACACCTTC.

V usage is TRBV18 and J usage is TRBJ2-1; TRBD2 matches at 8 bases. V lost 3 bases, J lost 6 bases, and 13 bases stayed unmatched. CDR1 KGHSH and CDR2 LQKENI come from the germline V gene. The CDR3 covers 17 residues. The CDR3 loop is CASSPVLSGVGGNEQFF. CDR3 bases: TGTGCCAGCTCACCTGTCCTTAGCGGGGTCGGGGGCAATGAGCAGTTCTTC.

This clone was picked up one time. The V and J genes are TRBV5-1 and TRBJ1-2; 9 positions agree with TRBD1. Germline CDR1 is SGHRS and CDR2 is YFSETQ. This CDR3 region has 15 residues. V trimming: 4 bases; J trimming: 5 bases; junction bases outside the gene matches: 9. CDR3: CASSGLTGGGYGYTF. The CDR3 DNA reads TGCGCCAGCAGCGGCCTGACAGGGGGAGGATATGGCTACACCTTC. Together with reference TRBV5-1 and TRBJ1-2, the CDR3 gives the full variable domain: KAGVTQTPRYLIKTRGQQVTLSCSPISGHRSVSWYQQTPGQGLQFLFEYFSETQRNKGNFPGRFSGRQFSNSRSEMNVSTLELGDSALYLCASSGLTGGGYGYTFGSGTRLTVV.

CDR3 bases: TGCGCCAGCAGCTCGACAGGGAACCTCTACAATGAGCAGTTCTTC. Protein sequence: CASSSTGNLYNEQFF. The genes are TRBV5-1 and TRBJ2-1; 7 bases match TRBD1. This CDR3 comprises 15 residues. Germline assignment: CDR1 SGHRS and CDR2 YFSETQ. J lost 3 bases, V lost 3 bases, and 6 bases had no gene match. Using reference TRBV5-1 and TRBJ2-1 for the parts outside the CDR3, the full variable domain is KAGVTQTPRYLIKTRGQQVTLSCSPISGHRSVSWYQQTPGQGLQFLFEYFSETQRNKGNFPGRFSGRQFSNSRSEMNVSTLELGDSALYLCASSSTGNLYNEQFFGPGTRLTVL.

V and J are TRBV4-2 and TRBJ1-5; tentatively, D is TRBD1 (6 bases). From germline, CDR1 is LGHNA and CDR2 YNFKEQ. V shed 2 bases and J shed 0 bases, with 8 bases lying between them. This CDR3 has 15 amino acids. This CDR3 is CASSQQTGSNQPQHF. The CDR3 DNA reads as TGTGCCAGCAGCCAACAGACAGGTAGCAATCAGCCCCAGCATTTT.

As to this clone: No DNA is shown, since the ends of the CDR3 on it are uncertain; the CDR3 is the one TCRdb lists. The chain links TRBV2 to TRBJ2-2; no check of the table's D call, TRBD2, against the DNA was made. The germline CDR1 and CDR2 sequences are SNHLY and FYNNEI. The CDR3 contains 14 residues when both ends are counted. The CDR3 is CASSEALRAGELFF.

The rearrangement links TRBV4-2 to TRBJ2-7; the D gene is possibly TRBD2 (5 bases). The CDR3 runs to 12 residues. With 7 bases removed from V and 2 bases from J, the gap between germline ends came to 9 bases. The germline gives CDR1 LGHNA, CDR2 YNFKEQ. The CDR3 is CASTPGTYEQYF. In DNA form, the CDR3 reads TGTGCCAGCACACCGGGAACCTACGAGCAGTACTTC.

The CDR3 bases are TGTGCCAGCAGAACCCGACGGAACCCCTACGAGCAGTACTTC. It translates to CASRTRRNPYEQYF. The chain is built from TRBV6-5 and TRBJ2-7; D is undetermined. The CDR3 covers 14 residues. V lost 6 bases and J 2 bases, leaving 14 bases between the germline ends. Per germline, CDR1 MNHEY and CDR2 SVGAGI.

This clone was counted a single time. The V gene is TRBV4-3, the J gene TRBJ2-1; the D is unclear. Germline V gene sequence: CDR1 LGHNA, CDR2 YSLEER. Trimming cost V 0 bases and J 4 bases, with 10 bases left between them. The CDR3 is 15 residues long. The CDR3 is CASSQERRNYNEQFF. In DNA form, the CDR3 reads TGCGCCAGCAGCCAAGAGCGTCGGAATTACAATGAGCAGTTCTTC.

This clone was detected only once. The chain has TRBV12-5 and TRBJ2-7; possibly TRBD1 or TRBD2 for D (5 bases each). The germline gives CDR1 LGHNT, CDR2 FRNRAP. This CDR3 spans 16 amino acids. V lost 7 bases, J lost 3 bases, and 22 bases lay in between. In DNA, the CDR3 is TGTGCTAGTGTCCCCATGGGTGGGGGATGGTTCTACGAGCAGTACTTC. This codes for CASVPMGGGWFYEQYF.

The chain uses TRBV7-6 and TRBJ2-5, with D unresolved. The CDR3 has 15 residues. With 4 bases removed from V and 4 bases from J, the gap between germline ends came to 16 bases. CDR1 and CDR2 (germline): SGHVS, FNYEAQ. CDR3 in DNA: TGTGCCAGCAGCTCTACCTCACGAAACCCAGAGACCCAGTACTTC. Protein sequence: CASSSTSRNPETQYF.

J is TRBJ2-2 and V is TRBV10-3, with D perhaps matching TRBD2 (5 bases). The ends were cut back, 2 bases at V and 0 bases at J, with 10 bases in the middle. CDR3 length: 16 residues. CDR1 ENHRY and CDR2 SYGVKD come from the germline V gene. This chain's CDR3 is CAISEASGTNTGELFF. CDR3 coding DNA: TGTGCCATCAGTGAGGCCAGCGGCACGAACACCGGGGAGCTGTTTTTT.